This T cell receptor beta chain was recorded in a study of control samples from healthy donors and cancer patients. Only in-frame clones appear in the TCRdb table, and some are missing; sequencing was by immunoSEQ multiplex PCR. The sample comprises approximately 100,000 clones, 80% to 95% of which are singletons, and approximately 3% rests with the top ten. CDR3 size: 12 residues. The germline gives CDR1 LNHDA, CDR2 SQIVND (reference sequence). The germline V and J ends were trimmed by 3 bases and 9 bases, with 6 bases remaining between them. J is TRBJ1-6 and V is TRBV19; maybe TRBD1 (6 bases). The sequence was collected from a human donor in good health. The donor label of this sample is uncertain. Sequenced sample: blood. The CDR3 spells CASSMDSSPLHF. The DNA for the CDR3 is TGTGCCAGTAGTATGGACAGTTCACCCCTCCACTTT.